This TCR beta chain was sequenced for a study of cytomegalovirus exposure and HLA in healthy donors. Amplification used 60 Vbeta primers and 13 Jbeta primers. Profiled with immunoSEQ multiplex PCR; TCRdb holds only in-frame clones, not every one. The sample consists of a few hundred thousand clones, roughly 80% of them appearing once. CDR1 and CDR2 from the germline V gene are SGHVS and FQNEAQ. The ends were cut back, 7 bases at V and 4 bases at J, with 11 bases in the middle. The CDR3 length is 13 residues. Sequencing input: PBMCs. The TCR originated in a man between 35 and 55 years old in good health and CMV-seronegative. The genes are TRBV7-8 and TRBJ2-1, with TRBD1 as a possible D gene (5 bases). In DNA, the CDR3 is TGTGCCAGCACCCCAGGGTGGTACAATGAGCAGTTCTTC. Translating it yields CASTPGWYNEQFF.